These T cell receptor beta chains were read from a single sample in a study of OX40 agonist ivuxolimab in advanced cancers. TCRdb keeps only in-frame clones here, not all; method: immunoSEQ multiplex PCR. The sample carries fewer than 85,000 clones, roughly 86% recorded once. The input for sequencing was CD4+ or CD8+ T cells sorted from blood, taken in a trial of the OX40 agonist ivuxolimab. The receptors here all came from an adult with an advanced solid tumor such as melanoma, head and neck, liver or kidney cancer. CDR3s include the opening cysteine and the closing phenylalanine or tryptophan. A D gene is named only where the DNA matches it firmly. For some rows the clone size is stated as once, few or many, or as a class when expanded; others skip it.

clone_size j_call v_call d_call cdr3_aa cdr3_nt
. TRBJ2-7 TRBV4-2 TRBD2 CASSQETSGADYEQYF TGTGCCAGCAGCCAAGAAACTAGCGGGGCGGACTACGAGCAGTACTTC
. TRBJ1-4 TRBV18 . CASSPGATNEKLFF TGTGCCAGCTCACCAGGGGCCACTAATGAAAAACTGTTTTTT
. TRBJ1-2 TRBV5-1 TRBD1 CASSLASGGQHGYTF TGCGCCAGCAGCTTGGCCTCAGGGGGACAACATGGCTACACCTTC
. TRBJ2-7 TRBV10-2 . CASSEAAAREYEQYF TGCGCCAGCAGTGAGGCGGCAGCAAGGGAGTACGAGCAGTACTTC
. TRBJ2-7 TRBV7-9 . CASSLYYEQYF TGTGCCAGCAGCTTATATTACGAGCAGTACTTC
. TRBJ1-4 TRBV5-4 . CASSLAGQNEKLFF TGTGCCAGCAGCTTGGCTGGACAGAATGAAAAACTGTTTTTT
. TRBJ2-2 TRBV27 . CASSFQNTGELFF TGTGCCAGCAGTTTCCAGAACACCGGGGAGCTGTTTTTT
. TRBJ2-1 TRBV14 . CASSRGSWTVSHEQFF TGTGCCAGCAGCCGAGGGTCGTGGACAGTCTCCCATGAGCAGTTCTTC
. TRBJ1-5 TRBV16 . CASSHHRDSNQPQHF TGTGCCAGCAGCCATCACAGAGATAGCAATCAGCCCCAGCATTTT
. TRBJ2-3 TRBV2 . CASRAGDTQYF TGTGCCAGCAGGGCCGGTGATACGCAGTATTTT
. TRBJ2-1 TRBV11-2 . CASSFGVRWLQFF TGTGCCAGCAGCTTTGGGGTACGTTGGCTGCAGTTCTTC
. TRBJ2-5 TRBV10-3 TRBD2 CAISLAGVEETQYF TGTGCCATCAGTCTAGCGGGGGTTGAAGAGACCCAGTACTTC
few TRBJ1-5 TRBV30 TRBD1 CAWSGTGNQPQHF TGTGCCTGGAGTGGGACAGGTAATCAGCCCCAGCATTTT
. TRBJ1-2 TRBV18 . CASSSDGAGYGYTF TGTGCCAGCTCTTCGGACGGCGCCGGGTATGGCTACACCTTC
. TRBJ1-2 TRBV7-2 TRBD1 CASSLWAGTGPMSYTF TGTGCCAGCAGCTTATGGGCCGGGACAGGGCCTATGAGCTACACCTTC
. TRBJ1-1 TRBV11-3 . CASSLGQDTEAFF TGTGCCAGCAGCTTAGGACAGGACACTGAAGCTTTCTTT
. TRBJ2-6 TRBV6-1 . CASSDTGSGANVLTF TGTGCCAGCAGTGACACAGGGTCTGGGGCCAACGTCCTGACTTTC
. TRBJ1-1 TRBV4-2 TRBD1 CASSQAGDRTEAFF TGTGCCAGCAGCCAAGCAGGGGACAGAACTGAAGCTTTCTTT
. TRBJ1-1 TRBV5-1 TRBD1 CASSVLDRADEAFF TGCGCCAGCAGCGTACTGGACAGGGCTGATGAAGCTTTCTTT
. TRBJ1-6 TRBV19 . CASSISHQLNSPLHF TGTGCCAGTAGTATTAGTCATCAACTTAATTCACCCCTCCACTTT
. TRBJ2-7 TRBV25-1 . CASSTNRAPYEQYF TGTGCCAGCAGTACAAACAGGGCCCCCTACGAGCAGTACTTC
once TRBJ2-3 TRBV6-1 TRBD1 CASSQGQGAGADTQYF TGTGCCAGCAGTCAAGGACAGGGGGCTGGAGCAGATACGCAGTATTTT
. TRBJ2-1 TRBV7-9 TRBD2 CASSLNLAGDEQFF TGTGCCAGCAGCTTAAACCTAGCGGGAGATGAGCAGTTCTTC
. TRBJ2-1 TRBV4-1 . CASSQVDILVYNEQFF TGCGCCAGCAGCCAAGTTGACATCCTAGTCTACAATGAGCAGTTCTTC
. TRBJ2-1 TRBV11-2 . CASSDWTNYNEQFF TGTGCCAGCAGCGACTGGACTAACTACAATGAGCAGTTCTTC
. TRBJ1-1 TRBV9 . CASSVGVVGQGRWTEAFF TGTGCCAGCAGCGTGGGGGTAGTTGGCCAGGGTCGGTGGACTGAAGCTTTCTTT
. TRBJ2-7 TRBV5-8 . CASSLGERREQYF TGTGCCAGCAGCTTGGGGGAGCGTCGCGAGCAGTACTTC
. TRBJ2-5 TRBV10-1 . CASSESGGQETQYF TGCGCCAGCAGTGAGTCGGGGGGCCAGGAGACCCAGTACTTC
. TRBJ1-6 TRBV9 TRBD1 CASSVDTGAYNSPLHF TGTGCCAGCAGCGTAGATACAGGGGCCTATAATTCACCCCTCCACTTT
. TRBJ2-7 TRBV10-3 . CAISESGFLSAGQQYF TGTGCCATCAGTGAGTCCGGATTTCTTTCGGCGGGGCAGCAGTACTTC
. TRBJ2-1 TRBV5-1 . CASSLEGLGEQFF TGCGCCAGCAGCTTGGAGGGACTGGGGGAGCAGTTCTTC
. TRBJ2-2 TRBV9 . CASSVGRQDTGELFF TGTGCCAGCAGCGTAGGCAGACAGGACACCGGGGAGCTGTTTTTT
. TRBJ2-3 TRBV19 TRBD1 CASSIARGRHLSTDTQYF TGTGCCAGTAGTATTGCGAGGGGGCGGCACTTAAGCACAGATACGCAGTATTTT
. TRBJ1-6 TRBV7-2 TRBD1 CASSLEGQINNSPLHF TGTGCCAGCAGCCTAGAGGGACAGATAAATAATTCACCCCTCCACTTT
. TRBJ2-1 TRBV4-2 TRBD2 CASSLSSLAGVGDEQFF TGTGCCAGCAGCCTCTCTTCGCTAGCGGGAGTCGGCGATGAGCAGTTCTTC
. TRBJ1-4 TRBV29-1 . CSAYRGGNEKLFF TGCAGCGCCTACCGGGGAGGAAATGAAAAACTGTTTTTT
. TRBJ1-2 TRBV6-1 . CASSDLSDGYGYTF TGTGCCAGCAGTGACCTATCGGACGGGTATGGCTACACCTTC
. TRBJ1-1 TRBV18 TRBD1 CASSPGTANTEAFF TGTGCCAGCTCACCCGGGACAGCGAACACTGAAGCTTTCTTT
. TRBJ2-4 TRBV7-2 . CASSLGGAKNIQYF TGTGCCAGCAGCTTAGGAGGAGCCAAAAACATTCAGTACTTC
. TRBJ2-3 TRBV4-3 . CASSQAHLGDTQYF TGCGCCAGCAGCCAAGCCCATTTAGGAGATACGCAGTATTTT
. TRBJ2-7 TRBV18 . CASSPLQETYEQYF TGTGCCAGCTCACCACTACAGGAAACCTACGAGCAGTACTTC
. TRBJ1-5 TRBV29-1 TRBD1 CSVSGQGVDQPQHF TGCAGCGTTTCTGGACAGGGAGTGGATCAGCCCCAGCATTTT